This T cell receptor beta chain was sequenced during a study of metastatic and nonmetastatic thyroid tumors (dated by TCRdb to 2018 to 2020). At the level of the whole study: Repertoires from peripheral blood and from tumor or nodule tissue samples of malignant and benign thyroid patients were compared.

The study at large found these results: In both blood and tumor samples, TCR beta diversity was reported to be significantly higher in malignant tumors than in benign nodules.

Library generation was performed with PCR. Sequencing was carried out with an Illumina HiSeq 4000. High-throughput sequencing was used to profile the TCR beta-chain CDR3 region of every patient. From the authors' description of their analysis: A classifier to discriminate distant-metastatic papillary thyroid cancer patients was built from CDR3 differences across clinicopathological groups. The Shannon index was used to assess repertoire diversity, and the Morisita-Horn index was used to assess tumor-blood repertoire similarity. TCRdb handled the public reads itself, with Q25 trimming in fastp and clone calling in MiXCR, and kept productive beta chains. Clone size and V and J calls follow TCRdb, not the original study. The sample has about 31,000 clones on record, 15% to 20% of them singletons. The leading ten clones occupy under 25% of the sample. This clone appeared once. The antigen it recognizes is unknown. This is likely a read error, given that the CDR3 carries no conserved phenylalanine or tryptophan at its end.

No patient had received any treatment before thyroid surgery. The study retrospectively analysed patient clinical samples collected from about 2012 to 2019 using T-cell receptor beta sequencing. The sample taken for sequencing was blood. This clonotype was sampled from a female donor with papillary thyroid cancer or a benign thyroid nodule (not recorded which). Some clones in this sample may be carry-over from other donors' samples.

The CDR3 has the sequence CASSPQGVHAFY. The DNA reads TGTGCCAGTAGTCCCCAGGGCGTCCATGCTTTCTAT. The rearranged segments are TRBV19 and TRBJ1-1; TRBD1 might be the D gene, on 5 matching bases. CDR1 and CDR2 are read off the germline V gene (reference sequence) as LNHDA and SQIVND. A distance of 15 bases separates the germline ends of V and J, which lose 5 bases and 11 bases respectively. The CDR3 is made up of 12 amino acids, end residues included. Only CDR3 DNA is held: 36 bases, read in frame from base 1.